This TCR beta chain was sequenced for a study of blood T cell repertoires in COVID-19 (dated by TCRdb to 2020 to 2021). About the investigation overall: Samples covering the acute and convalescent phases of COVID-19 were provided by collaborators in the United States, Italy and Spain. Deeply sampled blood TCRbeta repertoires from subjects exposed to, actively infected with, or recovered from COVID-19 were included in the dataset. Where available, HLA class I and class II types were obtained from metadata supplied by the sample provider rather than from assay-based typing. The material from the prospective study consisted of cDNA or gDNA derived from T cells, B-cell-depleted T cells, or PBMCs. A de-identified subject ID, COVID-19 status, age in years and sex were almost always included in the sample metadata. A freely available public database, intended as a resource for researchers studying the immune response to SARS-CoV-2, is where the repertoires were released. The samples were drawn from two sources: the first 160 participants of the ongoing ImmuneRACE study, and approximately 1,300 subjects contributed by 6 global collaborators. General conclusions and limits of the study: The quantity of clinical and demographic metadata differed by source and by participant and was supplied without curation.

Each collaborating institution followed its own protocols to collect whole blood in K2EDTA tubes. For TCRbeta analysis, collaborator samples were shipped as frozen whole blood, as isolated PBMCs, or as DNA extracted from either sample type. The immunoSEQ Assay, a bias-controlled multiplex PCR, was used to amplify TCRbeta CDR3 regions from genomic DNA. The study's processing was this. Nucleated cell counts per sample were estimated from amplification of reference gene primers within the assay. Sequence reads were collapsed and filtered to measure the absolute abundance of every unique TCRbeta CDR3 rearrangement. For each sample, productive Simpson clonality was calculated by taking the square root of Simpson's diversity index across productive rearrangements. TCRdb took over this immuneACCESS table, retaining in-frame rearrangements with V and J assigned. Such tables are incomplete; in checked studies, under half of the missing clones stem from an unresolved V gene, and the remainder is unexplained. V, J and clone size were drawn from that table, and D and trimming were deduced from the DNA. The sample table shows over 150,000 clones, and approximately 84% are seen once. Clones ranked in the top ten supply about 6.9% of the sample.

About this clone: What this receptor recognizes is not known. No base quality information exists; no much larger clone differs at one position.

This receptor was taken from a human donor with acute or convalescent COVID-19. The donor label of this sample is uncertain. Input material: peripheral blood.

The CDR3 sequence is CASNVGTEAFF. Here is the DNA: TGTGCCAGCAATGTCGGGACTGAAGCTTTCTTT. This receptor chain uses TRBV12-3 or TRBV12-4 and TRBJ1-1; the D gene cannot be named for sure. The CDR3 starts with the cysteine, ends with the phenylalanine, and has 11 residues. CDR3 DNA only is kept here, 33 bases in frame from base 1. The trim is 7 bases for V and 5 bases for J, with a gap of 8 bases between the germline ends.